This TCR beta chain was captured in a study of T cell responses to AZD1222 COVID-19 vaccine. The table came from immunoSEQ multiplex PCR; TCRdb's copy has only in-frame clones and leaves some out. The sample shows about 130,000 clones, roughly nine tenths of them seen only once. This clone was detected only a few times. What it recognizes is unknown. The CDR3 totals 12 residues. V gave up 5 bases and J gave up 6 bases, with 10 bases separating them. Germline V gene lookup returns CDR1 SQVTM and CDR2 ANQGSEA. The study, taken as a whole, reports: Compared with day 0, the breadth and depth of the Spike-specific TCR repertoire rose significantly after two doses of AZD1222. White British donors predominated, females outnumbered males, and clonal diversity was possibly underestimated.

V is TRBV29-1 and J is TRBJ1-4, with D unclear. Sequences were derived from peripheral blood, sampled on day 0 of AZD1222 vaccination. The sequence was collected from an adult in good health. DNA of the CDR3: TGCAGCGTTTGGGCAGGAGATGAAAAACTGTTTTTT. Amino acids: CSVWAGDEKLFF.